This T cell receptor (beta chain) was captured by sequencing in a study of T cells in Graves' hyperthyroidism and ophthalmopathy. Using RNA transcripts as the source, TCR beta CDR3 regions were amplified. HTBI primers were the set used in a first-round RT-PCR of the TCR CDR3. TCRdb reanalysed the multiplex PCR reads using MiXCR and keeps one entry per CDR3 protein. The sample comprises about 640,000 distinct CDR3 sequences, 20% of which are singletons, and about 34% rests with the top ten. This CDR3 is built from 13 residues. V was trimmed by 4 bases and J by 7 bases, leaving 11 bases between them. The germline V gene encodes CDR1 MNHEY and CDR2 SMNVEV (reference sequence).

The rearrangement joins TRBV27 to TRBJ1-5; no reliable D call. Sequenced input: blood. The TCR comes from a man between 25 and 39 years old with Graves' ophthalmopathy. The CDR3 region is CASSSWPGQPQHF. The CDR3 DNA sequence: TGTGCCAGCAGTTCTTGGCCGGGACAGCCCCAGCATTTT.